This note documents a single TCR beta chain sequence. This clone turned up a few times. This clone's antigen is unknown. Per-nucleotide qualities are absent, and no much larger clonotype sits a single base away. This specimen comes from a study of STAT5B mutations in CD4+ large granular lymphocyte leukemia (dated 2022 in TCRdb). The study in broad terms: Among healthy controls, the CDR3 'QG' motif was associated with a particular HLA allele. The study compared the TCRbeta repertoires of patients with CD4+ T-cell large granular lymphocyte leukemia against the TCRbeta repertoires of healthy blood donors. Flow cytometry performed on FACSCanto II or FACSVerse showed that the purified fractions had more than 95% purity among lymphocytes. Overall study outcomes, separate from this receptor: CD4-sorted patient repertoires appeared more clonal than healthy CD4+ repertoires, and this difference persisted after removing the putative leukemic clones. The data were not HLA-matched, and the higher clonality in CD4+ T-LGLL than in CD8+ T-LGLL could be due to the relatively small sample size. Each patient's main leukemic clonotypes were private, but around 27% of these clonotypes showed up at low frequency in the non-leukemic repertoires of other patients. Enrichment of TRBV06-family usage was observed among the top patient clones (8/27) relative to healthy controls (2/35).

The healthy control group was made up of around 38 blood donors, and the Finnish Red Cross blood service supplied their buffy coats. All TCR-sequenced material derived from peripheral blood: patient blood samples and healthy donor buffy coats. Ficoll-Hypaque gradient centrifugation was used to isolate peripheral blood mononuclear cells. For the healthy controls, CD4+ cells were obtained from buffy coats by magnetic purification. Genomic DNA was extracted with the Gentra Puregene Cell and Tissue kit and quantified on a Qubit 2.0 fluorometer. The junction shows trimming of 6 bases on V and 5 bases on J, plus 13 bases between the germline ends. The germline V gene specifies SNHLY as CDR1 and FYNNEI as CDR2. Inclusive of the bounding cysteine and phenylalanine, the CDR3 is 14 residues long. The read is trimmed to its CDR3 DNA, 42 bases read in frame from base 1. The immunoSEQ assay at survey resolution was applied to genomic DNA for sequencing of TCRbeta rearrangements. Per the original workflow: In the TCR sequencing data, the lowest productive clonotype frequency that could be detected was 2.59 x 10-5. Only productive TCRbeta rearrangements, meaning sequences that were complete and in-frame, were kept for the analyses. The clonality of each sample was calculated as Simpson clonality in the immunoSEQ Analyzer version 3.0. Clones were grouped by frequency into very rare, small, medium, large (1-20%) or hyperexpanded (>20%) categories. Generation probabilities were estimated with OLGA 1.2.3, V-gene circos plots were generated with VDJtools, specificities were searched for in VDJdb, and CDR3 motifs were identified with GLIPH. The table was pulled from immuneACCESS by TCRdb, which kept in-frame rearrangements only. Such tables lose some clones; where checked, under half of the loss comes from unresolved V genes, and the rest has no known cause. The V and J calls and clone size were taken over from that table, and D and trimming were inferred from the DNA. The sample records about 33,000 clones, roughly 80% of which are singletons. The biggest ten clones account for less than 0.3% of the sample.

Specimen: CD4+ T cells from blood buffy coats. This clonotype was obtained from a human donor in good health. The chain joins TRBV2 to TRBJ1-4, with TRBD1 as a weak D call on 6 bases. The sequenced DNA is TGTGCCAGCAGGAAGGACAGCCTCAATGAAAAACTGTTTTTT. Translated, this gives CASRKDSLNEKLFF.